The 26 T cell receptor beta chains below were found in one sample sequenced in a study of Graves' ophthalmopathy and Graves' hyperthyroidism. Scientists amplified the TCR beta CDR3 regions from RNA transcripts. HTBI primers were employed in first-round RT-PCR, then a second-round multiplex PCR followed. Via MiXCR, TCRdb re-called the multiplex PCR reads, giving one row per CDR3 protein. The sample has 660,000 or so distinct CDR3 sequences, about 40% seen once; the top ten hold 3.3%. The sequenced material came from peripheral blood. The receptors shown here come from an adult man with Graves' ophthalmopathy.

The chain uses TRBV20-1 and TRBJ2-5; the D gene is possibly TRBD2 (6 bases). The assigned J gene may be wrong: the sequence end matches TRBJ2-7 better. CDR1 and CDR2 (germline): DFQATT, SNEGSKA (reference sequence). There are 14 residues in the CDR3. The CDR3: CSASLGGASYEQYF. As DNA, the CDR3 is TGCAGTGCTAGCTTGGGGGGTGCTTCCTACGAGCAGTACTTC.

The chain combines TRBV20-1 with TRBJ1-1; D is possibly TRBD1 (6 bases). CDR1 is DFQATT and CDR2 is SNEGSKA in the germline V gene (reference sequence). CDR3 length equals 13 residues. Here the CDR3 reads CSLYNREYTEAFF. In DNA, the CDR3 is TGCAGCCTTTATAACAGGGAATACACTGAAGCTTTCTTT.

The chain has TRBV19 and TRBJ2-2; 7 positions agree with TRBD2. V lost 6 bases to trimming and J lost 1 base; unmatched junction nucleotides: 11. Germline CDR1 is LNHDA and CDR2 is SQIVND (reference sequence). CDR3 size: 17 residues. The CDR3 region is CASSSLGLGLNTGELFF. The CDR3 region has the DNA TGTGCCAGTAGCTCCCTCGGACTAGGGCTGAACACCGGGGAGCTGTTTTTT.

This clonotype occurred a few times. The chain is built from TRBV13 and TRBJ2-5; D perhaps matches TRBD1 (6 bases). V was trimmed by 10 bases and J by 5 bases, leaving 14 bases between them. CDR1 is PRHDT and CDR2 is FYEKMQ in the germline V gene (reference sequence). This CDR3 region has 12 residues. CDR3 amino acids: CATARGRETQYF. CDR3 nucleotides: TGTGCCACAGCCAGGGGCCGGGAGACCCAGTACTTC.

V and J are TRBV12-3 or TRBV12-4 and TRBJ1-2; D is perhaps TRBD1 (5 bases). V lost 3 bases and J lost 5, with 13 bases in between. The length of the CDR3 is 14 residues. CDR3 region: CASSLGLGLYGYTF. The CDR3 bases are TGTGCCAGCAGTTTGGGACTGGGCTTGTATGGCTACACCTTC.

This clonotype was found many times. The chain carries TRBV7-2 and TRBJ1-2; a possible D gene is TRBD1 (5 bases). V gave up 5 bases and J gave up 3 bases, with 13 bases separating them. The CDR3 sequence is 14 residues long. CDR1 SGHTA and CDR2 FQGNSA come from the germline V gene. The CDR3 loop reads CASSTYRDDYGYTF. The CDR3 coding sequence is TGTGCCAGCAGCACCTACCGGGACGACTATGGCTACACCTTC.

Note on this clonotype: A much larger clone differs from this one at a single base, so this may be a read error. The chain couples TRBV7-9 to TRBJ2-7; 9 positions agree with TRBD2. The CDR3 loop spans 14 amino acids. Germline loops: CDR1 SEHNR, CDR2 FQNEAQ (reference sequence). The CDR3 here is CASSLAGPKREQYF. The CDR3 DNA is TGTGCCAGCAGCCTAGCGGGGCCGAAGCGCGAGCAGTACTTC.

A few counts support this clonotype. The gene calls are TRBV6-5 and TRBJ1-3, with D uncertain. Trimming pared 0 bases from V and 0 bases from J, leaving 12 bases between. CDR1 is MNHEY and CDR2 is SVGAGI in the germline V gene. The CDR3 is 17 amino acids. The CDR3 nucleotides are TGTGCCAGCAGTTACTCCGCGCAGGCGAGCTCTGGAAACACCATATATTTT. Its translation: CASSYSAQASSGNTIYF.

This clonotype was recorded many times. The gene calls are TRBV2 and TRBJ1-1; D is uncertain. Deletions cut 11 bases from V and 5 bases from J, with 15 bases between. CDR1 and CDR2 (germline): SNHLY, FYNNEI. CDR3 size: 12 residues. The CDR3 reads CAVPVRRTEAFF. In DNA, the CDR3 is TGTGCCGTTCCCGTCCGGAGGACTGAAGCTTTCTTT.

This clonotype was recorded many times. The chain couples TRBV10-2 to TRBJ2-7; D gene ambiguous. V lost 9 bases and J lost 7, with 13 bases in between. The CDR3 loop spans 11 amino acids. Germline V gives CDR1 WSHSY, CDR2 SAAADI. CDR3 coding DNA: TGCGCCAGTAACGAAATGGGTGAGCAGTACTTC. This encodes CASNEMGEQYF.

In its sample, this clonotype was seen a few times. The V call is TRBV6-1, the J call TRBJ2-7, with 9 bases matching TRBD2. The CDR3 has 15 residues. Trimming at V came to 7 bases and at J to 2 bases, leaving 9 bases not matched to a gene. The germline V gene has CDR1 MNHNS and CDR2 SASEGT. DNA of the CDR3: TGTGCCAGCAAAACCGCGGCTAGCGGGACCTACGAGCAGTACTTC. As protein: CASKTAASGTYEQYF.

This clonotype was recorded at least ten times. The rearrangement joins TRBV20-1 to TRBJ1-5, with D maybe TRBD1 (6 bases). CDR3 length equals 13 residues. Trimming shortened V by 6 bases and J by 4 bases, and 13 bases separated the two germline ends. CDR1 and CDR2 from the germline V gene are DFQATT and SNEGSKA (reference sequence). The CDR3 sequence is CSATGTPNQPQHF. The CDR3 region has the DNA TGCAGTGCGACCGGGACACCTAATCAGCCCCAGCATTTT.

As regards this clonotype: The final CDR3 position lacks the conserved phenylalanine or tryptophan, pointing to a likely read error. This sequence joins TRBV7-9 and TRBJ2-2; TRBD2 agrees at 8 bases. This CDR3 contains 15 residues. Germline V lookup: CDR1 SEHNR, CDR2 FQNEAQ (reference sequence). Trimming at V came to 5 bases and at J to 4 bases, leaving 6 bases not matched to a gene. As DNA, the CDR3 is TGTGCCAGCAGCCCAAGCGGGAGTGCCACCGGGGAGCTGTTTTCT. Residues: CASSPSGSATGELFS.

The rearrangement uses TRBV20-1 and TRBJ2-5, with TRBD2 matching over 9 bases. In germline, CDR1 is DFQATT, CDR2 SNEGSKA (reference sequence). The length of the CDR3 is 15 residues. J lost 5 bases, V lost 1 base, and 8 bases had no gene match. CDR3 DNA: TGCAGTGCTAGAGCGGCGGGAGGGCGTTCGGAGACCCAGTACTTC. Translating gives CSARAAGGRSETQYF.

This clonotype was seen at least ten times. The chain has TRBV7-2 and TRBJ2-7; D perhaps matches TRBD1 (6 bases). Germline values: CDR1 SGHTA, CDR2 FQGNSA. Trimming removed 5 bases at V and 2 bases at J, with 10 bases between. The CDR3 consists of 13 residues. The CDR3: CASSGDIAYEQYF. Here the CDR3 DNA reads TGTGCCAGCAGCGGGGACATCGCCTACGAGCAGTACTTC.

The chain couples TRBV2 to TRBJ1-4; perhaps TRBD1 as D (6 bases). This CDR3 region has 13 residues. Germline lookup yields CDR1 SNHLY and CDR2 FYNNEI. The V end was cut by 8 bases, the J end by 10 bases, with 17 bases between. CDR3: CASVASRGGKLFF. CDR3 coding DNA: TGTGCCAGCGTGGCCAGCAGGGGAGGAAAACTGTTTTTT.

V and J are TRBV15 and TRBJ2-2; the match to TRBD2 covers 7 bases. Germline CDR1 is LNHNV and CDR2 is YYDKDF (reference sequence). Germline trimming cut 1 base from V and 5 bases from J; bases unmatched to any gene: 4. The length of the CDR3 is 15 residues. As DNA, the CDR3 is TGTGCCACCAGCAGAGTAGCGGGTGAGACCGGGGAGCTGTTTTTT. Translation: CATSRVAGETGELFF.

In its sample, this clonotype was seen many times. The rearrangement links TRBV10-3 to TRBJ2-5, with 7 bases identical to TRBD1. Losses at the gene ends were 3 bases for V and 5 bases for J; bases not matched to a gene: 6. This CDR3 has 14 amino acids. Germline V lookup: CDR1 ENHRY, CDR2 SYGVKD. The CDR3 region has the DNA TGTGCCATCAGTGACGGGACAGTCCCCGAGACCCAGTACTTC. This gives the protein CAISDGTVPETQYF.

There are many counts of this clonotype. The rearrangement links TRBV6-1 to TRBJ1-6; TRBD1 matches 8 bases. The CDR3 has 15 amino acids. V lost 5 bases, J lost 14 bases, and 14 bases stayed unmatched. Germline-derived CDR1 and CDR2 are MNHNS and SASEGT. In DNA form, the CDR3 reads TGTGCCAGCAGTTATTCCGGGACAGGCGGCTCGGCCCTCCACTTT. Encoded protein: CASSYSGTGGSALHF.

This clonotype has a handful of counts. The genes are TRBV3-1 and TRBJ2-7, with D perhaps TRBD1 (6 bases). The CDR3 is 14 amino acids. V was clipped by 3 bases and J by 4 bases, with 13 bases between them. Germline-derived CDR1 and CDR2 are LGHDT and YNNKEL (reference sequence). CDR3 amino acids: CASSQMTGSYEQYF. The CDR3 DNA is TGTGCCAGCAGCCAGATGACAGGCTCTTACGAGCAGTACTTC.

A word on this clonotype: A much bigger clone sits one base away, suggesting this may be a read error. V and J are TRBV9 and TRBJ1-2, with TRBD1 matching 7 bases. The CDR3 covers 14 residues. The germline V gene has CDR1 SGDLS and CDR2 YYNGEE. The CDR3 here is CSSSVGRTGEGYTF. The CDR3 DNA sequence: TGTTCCAGCAGCGTAGGTAGAACAGGGGAAGGCTACACCTTC.

Remarks on this clonotype: A read error is possible here, since a much larger clone lies one base away. This sequence joins TRBV24-1 and TRBJ1-1, with D unclear. The CDR3 totals 12 residues. Trimming took off 4 bases at V and 1 base at J, with 3 bases between the two ends. Germline V gene sequence: CDR1 KGHDR, CDR2 SFDVKD. CDR3 nucleotide sequence: TGTGCCACCAGTGAAGGGAACACTGAAGCTTTCTTT. Translation: CATSEGNTEAFF.

V gene TRBV7-9 combines with J gene TRBJ2-5; 16 positions agree with TRBD2. The V and J ends lost 1 base and 5 bases, in that order; junction bases with no gene match: 4. The CDR3 runs 17 residues. Germline-derived CDR1 and CDR2 are SEHNR and FQNEAQ (reference sequence). CDR3 in DNA: TGTGCCAGCAGCTTAGTGGGACTAGCGGGGGGGCCGGAGACCCAGTACTTC. It is translated as CASSLVGLAGGPETQYF.

This clonotype was seen many times. The chain employs TRBV9 and TRBJ1-5; weak D call: TRBD1 (6 bases). This CDR3 has 15 residues. Trimming cost V 4 bases and J 4 bases, with 15 bases left between them. Germline CDR1 is SGDLS and CDR2 is YYNGEE. CDR3 in amino acids: CASSPGTNANQPQHF. CDR3 bases: TGTGCCAGCAGCCCCGGGACAAACGCGAATCAGCCCCAGCATTTT.

The chain carries TRBV6-5 and TRBJ2-2; D call uncertain. This CDR3 contains 13 residues. The germline gives CDR1 MNHEY, CDR2 SVGAGI. Trimming pared 8 bases from V and 1 base from J, leaving 8 bases between. CDR3 loop: CASRRGNTGELFF. The CDR3 DNA follows: TGTGCCAGCCGTCGAGGGAACACCGGGGAGCTGTTTTTT.

DNA of the CDR3: TGTGCCAGCAGTTACGACCCGGGACACTTTTATCAGCCCCAGCATTTT. It specifies CASSYDPGHFYQPQHF. The chain employs TRBV6-2 or TRBV6-3 and TRBJ1-5; maybe TRBD1 (6 bases). The CDR3 sequence is 16 residues long. The germline V and J ends were trimmed by 2 bases and 5 bases, with 16 bases remaining between them. Germline-derived CDR1 and CDR2 are MNHEY and SVGEGT.